A single sample gave rise to the 31 T cell receptor beta chains below, sequenced in a study of cytomegalovirus exposure and HLA in healthy donors. PCR employed 60 Vbeta and 13 Jbeta primers. Only in-frame clones appear in the TCRdb table, and some are missing; sequencing was by immunoSEQ multiplex PCR. This sample's clone table lists roughly 73,000 clones. Sample: PBMCs. The origin of the receptors is a female donor in good health and CMV-seropositive.

The chain joins TRBV7-9 to TRBJ2-1; D may be TRBD2 (7 bases). Per the germline V gene, CDR1 is SEHNR and CDR2 is FQNEAQ (reference sequence). This CDR3 has 17 residues. The V and J ends lost 4 bases and 6 bases respectively, with 22 bases between them. The CDR3 sequence is CASSWAGERRGANEQFF. CDR3 coding DNA: TGTGCCAGCAGCTGGGCGGGGGAACGACGGGGGGCCAATGAGCAGTTCTTC.

On this clone: One end of the junction does not line up with germline, which may come from a read error. At the DNA level, this CDR3 is encoded by other sequences in the same sample as well. V usage is TRBV19 and J usage is TRBJ1-5; 9 positions match TRBD1. Looked up from germline, CDR1 is LNHDA and CDR2 is SQIVND (reference sequence). This CDR3 is 15 amino acids long. CDR3 coding DNA: TGCGCCAGTAGTTTCAGACAGGGGGGCAATCAGCCCCAGCATTTT. Residues: CASSFRQGGNQPQHF.

This chain links TRBV9 with TRBJ2-1; the match to TRBD2 covers 10 bases. The CDR3 is made up of 15 amino acids. Trimming cost V 0 bases and J 7 bases; bases outside gene matches: 4. From germline, CDR1 is SGDLS and CDR2 YYNGEE. The CDR3 DNA is TGTGCCAGCAGCGTAGTAGCGGGGGGACGAAATGAGCAGTTCTTC. Amino acids: CASSVVAGGRNEQFF. The full variable domain, its missing parts supplied by reference TRBV9 and TRBJ2-1, is DSGVTQTPKHLITATGQRVTLRCSPRSGDLSVYWYQQSLDQGLQFLIQYYNGEERAKGNILERFSAQQFPDLHSELNLSSLELGDSALYFCASSVVAGGRNEQFFGPGTRLTVL.

The chain couples TRBV7-9 to TRBJ2-2; 8 bases map to TRBD1. The germline gives CDR1 SEHNR, CDR2 FQNEAQ (reference sequence). CDR3 size: 17 residues. The V segment lost 6 bases and the J segment 1 base; nucleotides outside the gene matches: 10. The CDR3 region has the DNA TGTGCCAGCAGTTCCTACACAGGGGGATTGAACACCGGGGAGCTGTTTTTT. Its protein is CASSSYTGGLNTGELFF.

The chain couples TRBV2 to TRBJ1-5; possible D gene TRBD1, 6 bases. Germline CDR1 SNHLY, CDR2 FYNNEI. V was trimmed by 4 bases and J by 2 bases, leaving 18 bases between them. The CDR3 spans 17 residues. The CDR3 loop reads CASSAGIPHRGNQPQHF. The CDR3 coding sequence is TGTGCCAGCAGTGCGGGAATTCCCCACAGGGGCAATCAGCCCCAGCATTTT.

The chain has TRBV30 and TRBJ1-1; no definite D call. The CDR3 has 14 amino acids. The germline V gene has CDR1 GTSNPN and CDR2 SVGIG (reference sequence). V lost 2 bases, J lost 0 bases, and 10 bases lay in between. The CDR3 loop is CAWSTRRVNTEAFF. CDR3 nucleotide sequence: TGTGCCTGGAGTACGCGGAGGGTGAACACTGAAGCTTTCTTT.

The V gene is TRBV4-1, the J gene TRBJ2-7, with D unclear. V lost 0 bases to trimming and J lost 2 bases, with 8 bases between them. The CDR3 totals 14 residues. The V gene's germline CDR1 is MGHRA and CDR2 YSYEKL. CDR3 DNA sequence: TGCGCCAGCAGCCAAGAACCCCAGGCCTACGAGCAGTACTTC. Its protein is CASSQEPQAYEQYF.

The chain couples TRBV4-2 to TRBJ2-7, with a possible D match to TRBD2 (6 bases). CDR1 and CDR2 (germline): LGHNA, YNFKEQ. This CDR3 has 15 amino acids. The V and J ends lost 0 bases and 7 bases respectively, with 16 bases between them. CDR3 nucleotides: TGTGCCAGCAGCCAAGATCCCGGGACTCCTGGAGAGCAGTACTTC. The encoded protein is CASSQDPGTPGEQYF.

This chain joins TRBV5-1 and TRBJ2-7; perhaps TRBD2 as D (6 bases). CDR3 length: 13 residues. The V gene's germline CDR1 is SGHRS and CDR2 YFSETQ. V was clipped by 4 bases and J by 3 bases, with 11 bases between them. As DNA, the CDR3 is TGCGCCAGCAGCCCGGAGGGAGACTACGAGCAGTACTTC. It yields the protein CASSPEGDYEQYF.

The genes are TRBV7-2 and TRBJ1-2, with 8 bases lining up with TRBD1. CDR3 length equals 15 residues. CDR1 and CDR2 (germline): SGHTA, FQGNSA. Trimming removed 4 bases from V and 3 bases from J; junction bases left unmatched: 7. Here the CDR3 reads CASSSRQGADYGYTF. In DNA, the CDR3 is TGTGCCAGCAGCTCCCGTCAGGGGGCGGACTATGGCTACACCTTC.

V usage is TRBV30 and J usage is TRBJ2-6; maybe TRBD2 (5 bases). The CDR3 covers 14 residues. Germline V gene lookup returns CDR1 GTSNPN and CDR2 SVGIG (reference sequence). Trimming removed 3 bases from V and 4 bases from J, with 10 bases in between. For the CDR3, the DNA is TGTGCCTGGAGGGGGAGCAGAGGGGCCAACGTCCTGACTTTC. Protein sequence: CAWRGSRGANVLTF.

The chain has TRBV5-4 and TRBJ2-3; maybe TRBD2 (5 bases). V lost 1 base and J lost 0, with 9 bases in between. The CDR3 spans 15 residues. Germline CDR1 and CDR2: SGHNT and YYREEE (reference sequence). Written as DNA, the CDR3 is TGTGCCAGCAGCTTGAGTCCGGGGAGCACAGATACGCAGTATTTT. It specifies CASSLSPGSTDTQYF. The whole variable domain, remainder taken from reference TRBV5-4 and TRBJ2-3, is ETGVTQSPTHLIKTRGQQVTLRCSSQSGHNTVSWYQQALGQGPQFIFQYYREEENGRGNFPPRFSGLQFPNYSSELNVNALELDDSALYLCASSLSPGSTDTQYFGPGTRLTVL.

J is TRBJ2-7 and V is TRBV9; 9 bases match TRBD1. The CDR3 contains 14 residues. Looked up from germline, CDR1 is SGDLS and CDR2 is YYNGEE. Germline trimming cut 2 bases from V and 2 bases from J; bases unmatched to any gene: 2. The DNA of the CDR3 is TGTGCCAGCAGCGTGGGACAGGGAACCTACGAGCAGTACTTC. It is translated as CASSVGQGTYEQYF. The full variable domain, its missing parts supplied by reference TRBV9 and TRBJ2-7, is DSGVTQTPKHLITATGQRVTLRCSPRSGDLSVYWYQQSLDQGLQFLIQYYNGEERAKGNILERFSAQQFPDLHSELNLSSLELGDSALYFCASSVGQGTYEQYFGPGTRLTVT.

This chain uses TRBV14 with TRBJ2-5; 11 bases map to TRBD1. Germline values: CDR1 SGHDN, CDR2 FVKESK. The junction had 6 bases not matched to a gene; V was cut back by 1 base and J by 5 bases. This CDR3 has 16 amino acids. The CDR3 loop reads CASSQVGQGVRETQYF. The CDR3 DNA reads as TGTGCCAGCAGCCAAGTGGGACAGGGGGTGAGGGAGACCCAGTACTTC.

This chain joins TRBV2 and TRBJ2-7, with D possibly matching TRBD1 (5 bases). The CDR3 totals 13 residues. Per the germline V gene, CDR1 is SNHLY and CDR2 is FYNNEI. Deletions cut 7 bases from V and 0 bases from J, with 10 bases between. CDR3 amino acids: CASKQETSYEQYF. The CDR3 nucleotides are TGTGCCAGCAAACAGGAGACCTCCTACGAGCAGTACTTC. Using reference TRBV2 and TRBJ2-7 for the parts outside the CDR3, the full variable domain is EPEVTQTPSHQVTQMGQEVILRCVPISNHLYFYWYRQILGQKVEFLVSFYNNEISEKSEIFDDQFSVERPDGSNFTLKIRSTKLEDSAMYFCASKQETSYEQYFGPGTRLTVT.

The chain is built from TRBV4-1 and TRBJ2-1; 9 positions agree with TRBD2. This CDR3 is built from 16 residues. The V segment lost 4 bases and the J segment 3 bases; nucleotides outside the gene matches: 7. CDR1 MGHRA and CDR2 YSYEKL come from the germline V gene. The CDR3 nucleotides read TGCGCCAGCAGCCCGTTCCTAGCGGGGAACTACAATGAGCAGTTCTTC. Protein sequence: CASSPFLAGNYNEQFF.

This sequence joins TRBV5-4 and TRBJ1-2, with TRBD1 matching over 8 bases. Germline V gene sequence: CDR1 SGHNT, CDR2 YYREEE (reference sequence). After removal of 0 bases from V and 7 bases from J, the junction contained 11 bases not matched to a gene. CDR3 length: 16 amino acids. The CDR3, as DNA: TGTGCCAGCAGCTTGGGTGGGACAGGAGGAGCAGCTGGCTACACCTTC. This gives the protein CASSLGGTGGAAGYTF.

In nucleotides, the CDR3 is TGTGCCAGCAGCTTAGCTGGTACAGGTTTGAACACTGAAGCTTTCTTT. It codes for CASSLAGTGLNTEAFF. The rearrangement uses TRBV7-9 and TRBJ1-1, with D tentatively TRBD1 (5 bases). The V and J ends lost 0 bases and 0 bases respectively, with 11 bases between them. This CDR3 region has 16 residues. Germline CDR1 SEHNR, CDR2 FQNEAQ (reference sequence).

The chain carries TRBV9 and TRBJ1-2, with 7 nucleotides matching TRBD1. The J segment lost 6 bases and the V segment lost 4 bases, leaving 18 bases of the junction unmatched. This CDR3 is 17 amino acids long. Germline V lookup: CDR1 SGDLS, CDR2 YYNGEE. CDR3 in amino acids: CASSPINWGQIPDGYTF. CDR3 nucleotide sequence: TGTGCCAGCAGCCCGATAAACTGGGGACAGATCCCCGATGGCTACACCTTC.

The genes are TRBV7-2 and TRBJ2-5, with no clear D. V was trimmed by 1 base and J by 3 bases, leaving 6 bases between them. CDR1 is SGHTA, CDR2 FQGNSA, per germline. This CDR3 region has 13 residues. The CDR3 DNA sequence: TGTGCCAGCAGCTTAGGCAGGAAAGAGACCCAGTACTTC. It encodes CASSLGRKETQYF.

This chain links TRBV11-3 with TRBJ2-3, with D perhaps matching TRBD2 (5 bases). The length of the CDR3 is 14 residues. CDR1 is SGHNT and CDR2 is YENEEA in the germline V gene. Trimming cost V 3 bases and J 9 bases, with 16 bases left between them. The CDR3 region has the DNA TGTGCCAGCAGCTTCGGCGGGTCGGTCGAGACGCAGTATTTT. Amino acids: CASSFGGSVETQYF.

The chain combines TRBV5-8 with TRBJ2-7; 14 positions agree with TRBD2. Trimming cost V 1 base and J 3 bases; bases outside gene matches: 9. The CDR3 has 18 amino acids. The germline V gene has CDR1 SGHTS and CDR2 YDEGEE. CDR3 sequence (DNA): TGTGCCAGCAGCTTGATTGGACTAGCGGGGGGAAACATCTACGAGCAGTACTTC. As protein: CASSLIGLAGGNIYEQYF.

This sequence joins TRBV7-2 and TRBJ1-6, with D perhaps TRBD1 (6 bases). The germline V gene has CDR1 SGHTA and CDR2 FQGNSA. Trimming stripped 6 bases from V and 4 bases from J, with 13 bases between. This CDR3 has 15 amino acids. The CDR3 DNA follows: TGTGCCAGCAGACAAAATGGACAGTATAATTCACCCCTCCACTTT. This codes for CASRQNGQYNSPLHF.

This CDR3 is CASSILLEGGIQYF. Written as DNA, the CDR3 is TGTGCCAGTAGTATATTATTGGAGGGCGGAATACAGTATTTT. The V call is TRBV19, the J call TRBJ2-3, with a weak D call TRBD2 (6 bases). The length of the CDR3 is 14 residues. Germline V gene sequence: CDR1 LNHDA, CDR2 SQIVND (reference sequence). The V end was cut by 2 bases, the J end by 12 bases, with 18 bases between.

The chain uses TRBV19 and TRBJ1-6; D may be TRBD1 (6 bases). The CDR3 spans 14 residues. Deletions cut 4 bases from V and 10 bases from J, with 14 bases between. The germline V gene has CDR1 LNHDA and CDR2 SQIVND (reference sequence). This CDR3 is CASSTGGALSPLHF. CDR3 in DNA: TGTGCCAGTAGTACTGGGGGGGCCTTATCACCCCTCCACTTT.

This chain connects TRBV28 to TRBJ1-1; D unresolved. The V gene lost 6 bases and the J gene lost 3 bases, with 17 bases spanning the gap. The CDR3 has 15 residues. Germline CDR1 and CDR2: MDHEN and SYDVKM. CDR3 sequence reads: CASRRVGGWDTEAFF. CDR3 DNA sequence: TGTGCCAGCAGACGAGTAGGCGGTTGGGACACTGAAGCTTTCTTT.

The rearrangement joins TRBV19 to TRBJ2-7, with 10 bases that match TRBD1. CDR1 is LNHDA, CDR2 SQIVND, per germline (reference sequence). Germline trimming cut 7 bases from V and 0 bases from J; bases unmatched to any gene: 6. The CDR3 has 15 residues. In nucleotides, the CDR3 is TGTGCCAGTAAGGGGGGACAGGGGCCCTCCTACGAGCAGTACTTC. The encoded protein is CASKGGQGPSYEQYF.

This sequence joins TRBV9 and TRBJ1-3, with TRBD1 identical over 7 bases. The CDR3 loop spans 15 amino acids. The junction had 4 bases not matched to a gene; V was cut back by 0 bases and J by 4 bases. Germline-derived CDR1 and CDR2 are SGDLS and YYNGEE. CDR3 nucleotides: TGTGCCAGCAGCGTAGGAGGGACAGCGGGAAACACCATATATTTT. As protein: CASSVGGTAGNTIYF.

The chain couples TRBV7-2 to TRBJ2-1; 7 nucleotides agree with TRBD2. The germline gives CDR1 SGHTA, CDR2 FQGNSA. This CDR3 is built from 15 residues. The V segment lost 2 bases and the J segment 6 bases; nucleotides outside the gene matches: 7. The CDR3 nucleotides read TGTGCCAGCAGCTTATCCACTAGCGCGGTCAATGAGCAGTTCTTC. Protein: CASSLSTSAVNEQFF.

V gene TRBV2 combines with J gene TRBJ1-1, with D maybe TRBD1 (5 bases). The CDR3 loop spans 13 amino acids. V lost 3 bases, J lost 6 bases, and 11 bases lay in between. Germline values: CDR1 SNHLY, CDR2 FYNNEI. CDR3 in amino acids: CASSDRVRAEAFF. CDR3 in DNA: TGTGCCAGCAGTGACAGGGTAAGGGCTGAAGCTTTCTTT.

The J gene is TRBJ2-1, the V gene TRBV4-2; TRBD1 matches at 7 bases. V was clipped by 11 bases and J by 5 bases; unmatched bases: 12. Germline assignment: CDR1 LGHNA and CDR2 YNFKEQ. The CDR3 has 14 amino acids. The CDR3 region has the DNA TGTGCCTCAAAGGGGGCCAGGTTCGACAATGAGCAGTTCTTC. Its translation is CASKGARFDNEQFF.